This T cell receptor (beta chain) stems from a study of OX40 agonist ivuxolimab in advanced cancers. Germline CDR1 reads MNHEY; CDR2 reads SMNVEV (reference sequence). This CDR3 is 13 amino acids long. V dropped 0 bases and J dropped 7 bases, with 10 bases sitting between them. Profiled with immunoSEQ multiplex PCR; TCRdb holds only in-frame clones, not every one. The table includes approximately 79,000 clones, 90% to 95% detected once. Autoimmune disease history or systemic immunosuppression led to patients being barred. This specimen was CD4+ or CD8+ T cells sorted from blood, taken in a trial of the OX40 agonist ivuxolimab. The source is an adult with an advanced solid tumor such as melanoma, head and neck, liver or kidney cancer. V gene TRBV27 combines with J gene TRBJ2-7, with D possibly TRBD2 on 5 matching bases. The CDR3 is CASSLSISGEQYF. The CDR3 nucleotides read TGTGCCAGCAGTTTATCGATCTCGGGGGAGCAGTACTTC.